What follows describes a single T cell receptor (beta chain). Reverse transcription used roughly 0.5 to 1 ug RNA and random hexamers. TCRdb re-analysed the immunoSEQ multiplex PCR reads in MiXCR, keeping a single row per CDR3 protein. The sample lists 170,000 or so distinct CDR3 sequences; roughly 94% were seen once. The sample comes from a study of CD8 T cells in Susac syndrome. Germline V gene sequence: CDR1 GTSNPN, CDR2 SVGIG (reference sequence). The CDR3 is 12 residues long. Trimming took off 1 base at V and 8 bases at J, with 6 bases between the two ends. Specimen: CD4+ T cells from PBMCs. The sequence was collected from a human donor with Susac syndrome. The genes are TRBV30 and TRBJ1-6; D call uncertain. CDR3 protein: CAWSAVHSPLHF. CDR3 nucleotide sequence: TGTGCCTGGAGTGCCGTACATTCACCCCTCCACTTT.